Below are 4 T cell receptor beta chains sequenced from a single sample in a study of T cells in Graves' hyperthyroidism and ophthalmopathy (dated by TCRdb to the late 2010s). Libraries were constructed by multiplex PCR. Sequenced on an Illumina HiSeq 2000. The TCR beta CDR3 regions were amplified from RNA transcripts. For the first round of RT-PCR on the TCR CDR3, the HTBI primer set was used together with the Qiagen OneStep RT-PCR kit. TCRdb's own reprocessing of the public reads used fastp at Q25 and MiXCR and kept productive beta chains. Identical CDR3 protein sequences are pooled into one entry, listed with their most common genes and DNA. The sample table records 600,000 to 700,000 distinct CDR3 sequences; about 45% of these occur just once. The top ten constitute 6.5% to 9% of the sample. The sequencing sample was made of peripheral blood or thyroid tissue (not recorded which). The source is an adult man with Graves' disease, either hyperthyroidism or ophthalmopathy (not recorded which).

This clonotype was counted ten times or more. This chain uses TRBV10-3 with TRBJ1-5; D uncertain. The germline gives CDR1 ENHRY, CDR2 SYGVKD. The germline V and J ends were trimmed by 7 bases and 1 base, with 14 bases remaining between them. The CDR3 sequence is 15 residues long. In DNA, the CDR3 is TGTGCCATCAACCCCGGACCTGGGAGCAATCAGCCCCAGCATTTT. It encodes CAINPGPGSNQPQHF.

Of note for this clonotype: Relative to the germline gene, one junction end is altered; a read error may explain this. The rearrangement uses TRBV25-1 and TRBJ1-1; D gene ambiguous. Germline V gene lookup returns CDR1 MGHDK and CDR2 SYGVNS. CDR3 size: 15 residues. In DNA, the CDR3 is TGTGCCTGCAGTGCCACGCGGACGGCAAACACTGAAGCTTTCTTT. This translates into CACSATRTANTEAFF. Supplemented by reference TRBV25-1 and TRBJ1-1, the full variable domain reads EADIYQTPRYLVIGTGKKITLECSQTMGHDKMYWYQQDPGMELHLIHYSYGVNSTEKGDLSSESTVSRIRTEHFPLTLESARPSHTSQYLCACSATRTANTEAFFGQGTRLTVV.

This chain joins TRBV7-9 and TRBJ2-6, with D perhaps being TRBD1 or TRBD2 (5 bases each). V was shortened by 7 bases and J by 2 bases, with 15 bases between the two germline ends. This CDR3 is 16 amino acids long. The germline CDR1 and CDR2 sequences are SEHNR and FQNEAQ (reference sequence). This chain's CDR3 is CASNPGSLAGANVLTF. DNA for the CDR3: TGTGCCAGCAATCCAGGGAGCCTCGCTGGGGCCAACGTCCTGACTTTC.

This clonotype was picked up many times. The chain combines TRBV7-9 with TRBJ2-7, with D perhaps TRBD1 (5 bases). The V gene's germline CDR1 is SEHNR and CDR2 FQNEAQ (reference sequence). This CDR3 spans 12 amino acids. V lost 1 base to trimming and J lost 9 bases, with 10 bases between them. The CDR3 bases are TGTGCCAGCAGCTTAGGGACATTTGGGCAGTACTTC. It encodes CASSLGTFGQYF.